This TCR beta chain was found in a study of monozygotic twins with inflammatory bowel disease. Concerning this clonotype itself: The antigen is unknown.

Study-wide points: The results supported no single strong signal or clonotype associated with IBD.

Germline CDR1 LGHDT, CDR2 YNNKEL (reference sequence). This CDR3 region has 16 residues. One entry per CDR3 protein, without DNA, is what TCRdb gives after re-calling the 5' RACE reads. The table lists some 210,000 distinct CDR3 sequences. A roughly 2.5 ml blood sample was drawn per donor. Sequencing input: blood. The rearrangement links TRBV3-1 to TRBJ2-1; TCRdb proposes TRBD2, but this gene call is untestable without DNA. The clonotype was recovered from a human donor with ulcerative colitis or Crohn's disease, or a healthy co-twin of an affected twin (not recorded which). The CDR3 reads CASSQGGTSGRNEQFF.